Presented here are 2 T cell receptor beta chains from one specimen sequenced in a study of T cells of healthy individuals. TCRdb fed the 5' RACE reads into MiXCR, producing one record per CDR3 protein. The sample lists 95,000 to 100,000 distinct CDR3 sequences, 15% to 20% occurring once. The receptors come from a human donor in good health.

The chain couples TRBV7-9 to TRBJ2-7; D may be TRBD1 or TRBD2 (7 bases each). Per germline, CDR1 SEHNR and CDR2 FQNEAQ (reference sequence). Trimming cost V 5 bases and J 6 bases, with 20 bases left between them. The CDR3 is 15 residues long. The CDR3 reads CASSPEARRGGEQYF. In DNA, the CDR3 is TGTGCCAGCAGCCCCGAGGCCCGCAGGGGGGGCGAGCAGTACTTC. Filled out from reference TRBV7-9 and TRBJ2-7, the complete variable domain reads DTGVSQNPRHKITKRGQNVTFRCDPISEHNRLYWYRQTLGQGPEFLTYFQNEAQLEKSRLLSDRFSAERPKGSFSTLEIQRTEQGDSAMYLCASSPEARRGGEQYFGPGTRLTVT.

J is TRBJ2-2 and V is TRBV20-1, with D hard to call. Germline CDR1 is DFQATT and CDR2 is SNEGSKA (reference sequence). This CDR3 has 16 residues. V gave up 0 bases and J gave up 3 bases, with 14 bases separating them. CDR3 DNA sequence: TGCAGTGCTAGAGATTTGGATGGGCAGTACACCGGGGAGCTGTTTTTT. It translates to CSARDLDGQYTGELFF.